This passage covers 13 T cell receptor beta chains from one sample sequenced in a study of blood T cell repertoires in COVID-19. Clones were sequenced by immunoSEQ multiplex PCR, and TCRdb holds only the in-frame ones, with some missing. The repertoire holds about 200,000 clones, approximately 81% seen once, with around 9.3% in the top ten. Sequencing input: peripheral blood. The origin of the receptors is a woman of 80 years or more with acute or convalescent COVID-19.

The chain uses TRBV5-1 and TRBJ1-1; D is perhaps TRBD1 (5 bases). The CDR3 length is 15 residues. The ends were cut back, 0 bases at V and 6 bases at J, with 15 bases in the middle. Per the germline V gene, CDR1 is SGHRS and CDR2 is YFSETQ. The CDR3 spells CASSLALQGAAEAFF. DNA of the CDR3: TGCGCCAGCAGCTTGGCGCTCCAAGGGGCCGCTGAAGCTTTCTTT. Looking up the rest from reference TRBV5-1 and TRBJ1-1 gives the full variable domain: KAGVTQTPRYLIKTRGQQVTLSCSPISGHRSVSWYQQTPGQGLQFLFEYFSETQRNKGNFPGRFSGRQFSNSRSEMNVSTLELGDSALYLCASSLALQGAAEAFFGQGTRLTVV.

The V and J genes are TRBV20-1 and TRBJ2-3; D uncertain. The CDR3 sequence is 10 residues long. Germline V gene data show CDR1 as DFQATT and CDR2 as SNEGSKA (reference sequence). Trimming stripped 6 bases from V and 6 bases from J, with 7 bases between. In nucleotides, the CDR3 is TGCAGTGCCACTCTGGATACGCAGTATTTT. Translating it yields CSATLDTQYF.

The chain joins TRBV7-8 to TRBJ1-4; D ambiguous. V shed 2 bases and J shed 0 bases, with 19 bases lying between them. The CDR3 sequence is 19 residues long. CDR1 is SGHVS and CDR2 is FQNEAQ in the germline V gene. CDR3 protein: CASSLRPRRSTATNEKLFF. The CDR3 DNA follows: TGTGCCAGCAGCTTACGGCCCAGGCGATCTACTGCAACTAATGAAAAACTGTTTTTT. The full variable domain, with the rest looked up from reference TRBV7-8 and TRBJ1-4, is GAGVSQSPRYKVAKRGQDVALRCDPISGHVSLFWYQQALGQGPEFLTYFQNEAQLDKSGLPSDRFFAERPEGSVSTLKIQRTQQEDSAVYLCASSLRPRRSTATNEKLFFGSGTQLSVL.

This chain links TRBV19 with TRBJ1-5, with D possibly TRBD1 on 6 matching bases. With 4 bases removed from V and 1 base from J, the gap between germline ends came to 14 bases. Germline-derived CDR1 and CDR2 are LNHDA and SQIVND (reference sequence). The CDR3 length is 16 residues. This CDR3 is CASSSTGRESNQPQHF. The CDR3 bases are TGTGCCAGTAGTAGCACAGGGAGGGAAAGCAATCAGCCCCAGCATTTT.

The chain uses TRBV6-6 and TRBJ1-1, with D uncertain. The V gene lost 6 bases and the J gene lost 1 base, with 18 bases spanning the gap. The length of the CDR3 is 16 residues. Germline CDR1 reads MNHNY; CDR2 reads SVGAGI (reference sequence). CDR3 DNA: TGTGCCAGCAGCTCCTCCGCCGCGGGGAGGAACACTGAAGCTTTCTTT. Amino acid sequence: CASSSSAAGRNTEAFF.

The CDR3 reads CASSRGTQSTDTQYF. CDR3 sequence (DNA): TGTGCCAGCAGCCGCGGGACCCAAAGCACAGATACGCAGTATTTT. The chain has TRBV6-2 or TRBV6-3 and TRBJ2-3; D possibly corresponds to TRBD2 (6 bases). The V end was cut by 6 bases, the J end by 0 bases, with 13 bases between. The CDR3 runs 15 residues. CDR1 is MNHEY, CDR2 SVGEGT, per germline.

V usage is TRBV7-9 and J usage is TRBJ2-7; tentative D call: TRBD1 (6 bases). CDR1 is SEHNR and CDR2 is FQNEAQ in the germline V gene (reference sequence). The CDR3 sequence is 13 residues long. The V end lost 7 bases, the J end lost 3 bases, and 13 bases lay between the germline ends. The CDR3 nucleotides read TGTGCCAGCATCTCAGGGGTGGGCTACGAGCAGTACTTC. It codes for CASISGVGYEQYF.

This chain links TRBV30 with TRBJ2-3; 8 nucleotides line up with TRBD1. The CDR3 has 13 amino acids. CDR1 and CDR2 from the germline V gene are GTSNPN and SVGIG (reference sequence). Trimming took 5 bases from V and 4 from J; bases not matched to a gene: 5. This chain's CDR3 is CAWGQGMPDTQYF. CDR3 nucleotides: TGTGCCTGGGGACAGGGAATGCCAGATACGCAGTATTTT.

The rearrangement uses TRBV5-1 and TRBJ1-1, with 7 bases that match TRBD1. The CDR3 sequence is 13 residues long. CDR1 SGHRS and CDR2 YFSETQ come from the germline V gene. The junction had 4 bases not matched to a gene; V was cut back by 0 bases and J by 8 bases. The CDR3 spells CASSLGQGQEAFF. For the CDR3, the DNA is TGCGCCAGCAGCTTGGGACAGGGCCAAGAAGCTTTCTTT.

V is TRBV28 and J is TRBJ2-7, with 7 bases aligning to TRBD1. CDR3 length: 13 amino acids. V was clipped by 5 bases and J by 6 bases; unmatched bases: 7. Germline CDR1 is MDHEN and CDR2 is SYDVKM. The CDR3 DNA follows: TGTGCCAGCAGTGTGGGGACAGTACGCGAGCAGTACTTC. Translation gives CASSVGTVREQYF.

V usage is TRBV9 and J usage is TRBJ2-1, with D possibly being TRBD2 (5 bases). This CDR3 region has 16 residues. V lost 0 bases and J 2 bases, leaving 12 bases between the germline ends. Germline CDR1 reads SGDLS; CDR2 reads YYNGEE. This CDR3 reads CASSVATVGAYNEQFF. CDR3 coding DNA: TGTGCCAGCAGCGTAGCAACGGTCGGGGCCTACAATGAGCAGTTCTTC.

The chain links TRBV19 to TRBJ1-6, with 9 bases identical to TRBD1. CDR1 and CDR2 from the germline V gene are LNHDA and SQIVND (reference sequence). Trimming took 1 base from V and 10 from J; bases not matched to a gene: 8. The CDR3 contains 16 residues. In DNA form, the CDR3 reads TGTGCCAGTAGTATAGCCCGGACAGGGGAAGGCTCACCCCTCCACTTT. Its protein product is CASSIARTGEGSPLHF.

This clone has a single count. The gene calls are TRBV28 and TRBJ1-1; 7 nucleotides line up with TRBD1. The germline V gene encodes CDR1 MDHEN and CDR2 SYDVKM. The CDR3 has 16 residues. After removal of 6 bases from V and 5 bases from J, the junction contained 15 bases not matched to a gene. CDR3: CASRPDRENRWTEAFF. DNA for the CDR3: TGTGCCAGCAGGCCCGACAGGGAAAATCGCTGGACTGAAGCTTTCTTT.